This T cell receptor (beta chain) was retrieved from a study of low-dose radiotherapy and immunotherapy resistance in tumors. Study-wide background: Cohort 2 received 1 Gy per fraction every two weeks, totaling 13 Gy over 26 weeks. With cycle 1 day 1 as the start, patients took oral aspirin 300 mg daily for four cycles.

Time point meaning: before trial treatment. Advanced solid tumors without tumor-infiltrating lymphocytes were required for inclusion. Germline V gene lookup returns CDR1 SGHRS and CDR2 YFSETQ. With 2 bases removed from V and 0 bases from J, the gap between germline ends came to 11 bases. The CDR3 length is 16 residues. For amplifying TCRs, the PCR ran for 20 to 25 cycles with Phusion, which was used together with a constant-region primer and the adapter on the V primers. TCRdb analysed the reads with MiXCR anew, one entry per CDR3 protein. Of roughly 46,000 distinct CDR3 sequences in the sample, roughly 12% were seen once.

This chain joins TRBV5-1 and TRBJ1-4; D is unclear. The sample here was PBMCs, taken before treatment. The sequence derives from a female donor with ovarian cancer. The CDR3 DNA follows: TGCGCCAGCAGCTTAGCACAGAATCCAACTAATGAAAAACTGTTTTTT. Translation: CASSLAQNPTNEKLFF.